The clone carrying this TCR beta chain was counted ten times or more. Antigen specificity is unknown. This CDR3 region has 14 residues. After removal of 2 bases from V and 4 bases from J, the junction contained 2 bases not matched to a gene. Germline V gene lookup returns CDR1 MNHEY and CDR2 SVGAGI. These data originate in a study of glioma-infiltrating T cells. TCR alpha and beta CDR3 regions were amplified from RNA using iRepertoire nested multiplex PCR. TCRdb called the multiplex PCR reads again in MiXCR, with one record for every CDR3 protein. Of fewer than 250,000 distinct CDR3 sequences detected, 25% to 35% appear once; the ten largest clones hold just over 20%. Regarding the study as a whole: Non-neoplastic patients had below-expected tissue-blood divergence, while all gliomas exceeded expectation.

This sequence joins TRBV6-5 and TRBJ2-7; 10 bases are a match to TRBD1. Input material: glioma tissue, nonneoplastic brain tissue, or PBMCs (not recorded which). The TCR comes from a human donor with low-grade glioma or glioblastoma, undergoing nonglioma brain surgery, or in good health (not recorded which). DNA for the CDR3: TGTGCCAGCAGTTACCGGGACAGGGGATACGAGCAGTACTTC. The encoded protein is CASSYRDRGYEQYF.